The text below deals with one T cell receptor beta chain. Its antigen is still unknown. This entry comes from a study of cytomegalovirus exposure and HLA in healthy donors. On the study more broadly: Within the Caucasian-associated ancestry cluster were roughly 82% of the 398 genotyped donors.

Broader study findings: TCR beta V segments were, for the most part, productive about 87% or about 30% of the time in an earlier analysis. Accounts indicate the classifier identified cytomegalovirus status with strong specificity and sensitivity.

Primers for the PCR totalled 60 Vbeta and 13 Jbeta. Here immunoSEQ multiplex PCR was the method, and the copy in TCRdb shows in-frame clones only, minus some. This sample has about 140,000 clones, with about two thirds found just once. The germline V gene has CDR1 SGHNT and CDR2 YYREEE (reference sequence). This CDR3 region has 15 residues. V was shortened by 0 bases and J by 2 bases, with 8 bases between the two germline ends. V is TRBV5-4 and J is TRBJ2-2; D not resolved. What was sequenced was PBMCs. The TCR comes from a woman aged 60-75 years in good health and CMV-seropositive. CDR3 protein: CASSLAAANTGELFF. The CDR3 DNA reads TGTGCCAGCAGCTTGGCCGCGGCTAACACCGGGGAGCTGTTTTTT.